These T cell receptor beta chains were read from a single sample in a study of T-cell memory formation after mild COVID-19. MiXCR was run by TCRdb on the 5' RACE reads, yielding one entry per CDR3 protein. The repertoire has some 150,000 distinct CDR3 sequences, about 19% of them found once; the top ten carry 2% to 2.5%. Sequencing input: PBMCs or a T cell subset sorted from them (not recorded which). These receptors were collected from an adult woman who had mild COVID-19 (a few samples of this study predate the infection). Cell type and time point are not known. Both conserved end residues are part of each CDR3. Fields, in order: CDR3 length, J gene, clone size, D gene, V gene, CDR3 protein, CDR3 DNA. The D gene is left open where the match is weak. Only some rows state a clone size, as once, few, many or a class for expanded clones.

length: 15; J: TRBJ2-7; size: few; D: -; V: TRBV15; CDR3: CATSRDPVVDYEQYF; DNA: TGTGCCACCAGCAGAGATCCGGTCGTCGACTACGAGCAGTACTTC
length: 12; J: TRBJ1-2; size: few; D: -; V: TRBV24-1; CDR3: CATSDRIYGYTF; DNA: TGTGCCACCAGTGATCGGATTTATGGCTACACCTTC
length: 18; J: TRBJ2-3; size: few; D: TRBD2; V: TRBV14; CDR3: CASSAGLAGGRATDTQYF; DNA: TGTGCCAGCAGCGCCGGACTAGCGGGAGGGCGGGCCACAGATACGCAGTATTTT
length: 15; J: TRBJ2-5; size: -; D: TRBD1; V: TRBV5-1; CDR3: CASSPRDRSRETQYF; DNA: TGCGCCAGCAGCCCGAGGGACAGGTCGAGGGAGACCCAGTACTTC
length: 16; J: TRBJ1-1; size: -; D: TRBD1; V: TRBV6-5; CDR3: CASSYIVGGGRTEAFF; DNA: TGTGCCAGCAGTTACATCGTGGGAGGGGGCCGCACTGAAGCTTTCTTT
length: 12; J: TRBJ2-7; size: -; D: TRBD1; V: TRBV20-1; CDR3: CSAARTGLEQYF; DNA: TGCAGTGCGGCTAGGACAGGGCTCGAGCAGTACTTC
length: 12; J: TRBJ2-5; size: many; D: -; V: TRBV5-1; CDR3: CASSQNQETQYF; DNA: TGCGCCAGCAGCCAGAATCAAGAGACCCAGTACTTC
length: 15; J: TRBJ2-1; size: -; D: TRBD2; V: TRBV5-1; CDR3: CASGGGSGRGAEQFF; DNA: TGCGCCAGCGGGGGGGGGAGCGGACGAGGGGCTGAGCAGTTCTTC
length: 13; J: TRBJ1-6; size: -; D: -; V: TRBV18; CDR3: CASSPNRNSPLHF; DNA: TGTGCCAGCTCACCGAACAGAAATTCACCCCTCCACTTT
length: 15; J: TRBJ1-5; size: -; D: -; V: TRBV4-1; CDR3: CASSRLTGPNQPQHF; DNA: TGCGCCAGCAGCCGCTTGACAGGTCCCAATCAGCCCCAGCATTTT
length: 14; J: TRBJ2-7; size: few; D: TRBD1; V: TRBV10-3; CDR3: CAISEDRGSYEQYF; DNA: TGTGCCATCAGCGAAGACAGGGGCTCCTACGAGCAGTACTTC
length: 13; J: TRBJ2-7; size: few; D: -; V: TRBV20-1; CDR3: CSARRGAPYEQYF; DNA: TGCAGTGCTAGAAGGGGGGCACCTTACGAGCAGTACTTC
length: 11; J: TRBJ2-1; size: -; D: -; V: TRBV3-1; CDR3: CASSRTEEQFF; DNA: TGTGCCAGCAGCCGGACAGAAGAGCAGTTCTTC
length: 13; J: TRBJ2-3; size: -; D: -; V: TRBV3-1; CDR3: CASSQDLVVTQYF; DNA: TGTGCCAGCAGCCAAGATCTCGTAGTAACGCAGTATTTT
length: 15; J: TRBJ2-3; size: few; D: TRBD2; V: TRBV29-1; CDR3: CSVEPGLHSTDTQYF; DNA: TGCAGCGTGGAGCCGGGACTACATAGCACAGATACGCAGTATTTT
length: 16; J: TRBJ2-5; size: -; D: TRBD2; V: TRBV24-1; CDR3: CATSGGLAGNQETQYF; DNA: TGTGCCACCAGTGGCGGGCTAGCGGGAAACCAAGAGACCCAGTACTTC
length: 14; J: TRBJ1-1; size: -; D: TRBD1; V: TRBV6-4; CDR3: CASSAGGGFTEAFF; DNA: TGTGCCAGCAGTGCGGGAGGGGGCTTCACTGAAGCTTTCTTT
length: 14; J: TRBJ1-1; size: -; D: -; V: TRBV18; CDR3: CASSPFGRETEAFF; DNA: TGTGCCAGCTCACCATTCGGGAGGGAAACTGAAGCTTTCTTT
length: 18; J: TRBJ2-4; size: -; D: -; V: TRBV24-1; CDR3: CATSDLLSTGLAKNIQYF; DNA: TGTGCCACCAGTGATTTGCTGAGTACAGGACTAGCCAAAAACATTCAGTACTTC
length: 15; J: TRBJ1-1; size: -; D: -; V: TRBV12-5; CDR3: CASGLVLGGLGEAFF; DNA: TGTGCTAGTGGTTTGGTACTTGGAGGGTTGGGAGAAGCTTTCTTT
length: 14; J: TRBJ2-7; size: -; D: TRBD1; V: TRBV9; CDR3: CASSVGGTVSEQYF; DNA: TGTGCCAGCAGCGTCGGTGGGACAGTATCCGAGCAGTACTTC
length: 14; J: TRBJ2-3; size: -; D: -; V: TRBV5-1; CDR3: CASSLVGDEYTQYF; DNA: TGCGCCAGCAGCTTGGTGGGGGATGAATATACGCAGTATTTT
length: 16; J: TRBJ2-7; size: few; D: TRBD2; V: TRBV20-1; CDR3: CSASNEHTSGPNEQYF; DNA: TGCAGTGCTTCCAATGAGCATACTAGCGGGCCCAACGAGCAGTACTTC
length: 17; J: TRBJ2-7; size: -; D: TRBD1; V: TRBV10-3; CDR3: CAIRPDRGSSPSYEQYF; DNA: TGTGCCATCAGACCGGACAGGGGATCTTCCCCCTCCTACGAGCAGTACTTC
length: 13; J: TRBJ2-3; size: few; D: -; V: TRBV11-1; CDR3: CASSWGRKDTQYF; DNA: TGTGCCAGCAGCTGGGGAAGAAAGGATACGCAGTATTTT
length: 18; J: TRBJ2-1; size: -; D: -; V: TRBV7-9; CDR3: CASSSLPLAGATYNEQFF; DNA: TGTGCCAGCAGCTCTCTACCCCTCGCGGGGGCTACCTACAATGAGCAGTTCTTC
length: 14; J: TRBJ1-5; size: -; D: -; V: TRBV18; CDR3: CASSPDSNNQPQHF; DNA: TGTGCCAGCTCACCCGACAGTAACAATCAGCCCCAGCATTTT
length: 15; J: TRBJ2-1; size: -; D: -; V: TRBV7-3; CDR3: CASGLTGGGYNEQFF; DNA: TGTGCCAGCGGTCTAACCGGGGGAGGTTACAATGAGCAGTTCTTC
length: 18; J: TRBJ1-1; size: -; D: -; V: TRBV4-1; CDR3: CASSQDRGVKSGNTEAFF; DNA: TGCGCCAGCAGCCAAGATCGGGGCGTTAAGAGCGGGAACACTGAAGCTTTCTTT
length: 16; J: TRBJ2-1; size: few; D: -; V: TRBV6-4; CDR3: CASSDSPQEGGYEQFF; DNA: TGTGCCAGCAGTGACTCGCCCCAAGAGGGGGGCTATGAGCAGTTCTTC
length: 15; J: TRBJ2-3; size: few; D: -; V: TRBV5-1; CDR3: CASSPGRSGTDTQYF; DNA: TGCGCCAGCAGCCCCGGCCGGAGCGGCACAGATACGCAGTATTTT
length: 14; J: TRBJ1-2; size: few; D: -; V: TRBV19; CDR3: CASTQGSSNYGYTF; DNA: TGTGCCAGTACCCAAGGAAGTAGCAACTATGGCTACACCTTC